This passage covers 11 T cell receptor beta chains from one sample sequenced in a study of metastatic and nonmetastatic thyroid tumors. Via MiXCR, TCRdb re-called the PCR reads. The repertoire holds 15,000 to 20,000 clones, around 21% seen once, with around a fifth in the top ten. Not a single patient had been given any form of treatment at any point before undergoing thyroid surgery. The sequenced material came from adjacent normal tissue. The receptors derive from a female donor with papillary thyroid cancer or a benign thyroid nodule (not recorded which). Some clones in this sample may be carry-over from other donors' samples.

The rearrangement links TRBV3-1 to TRBJ1-1; D not certain. Germline V CDR1 and CDR2: LGHDT, YNNKEL (reference sequence). The V end lost 2 bases, the J end lost 0 bases, and 10 bases lay between the germline ends. The CDR3 runs 15 residues. The CDR3 DNA sequence: TGTGCCAGCAGCCAACCGCGAGCCATGAACACTGAAGCTTTCTTT. Protein product: CASSQPRAMNTEAFF.

The J gene is TRBJ2-1, the V gene TRBV12-3 or TRBV12-4; D not certain. This CDR3 region has 12 residues. V was cut by 8 bases and J by 6 bases, with 11 bases left in between. The CDR3 reads CASGSPSNEQFF. The CDR3 nucleotides read TGTGCCAGCGGTTCGCCTTCCAATGAGCAGTTCTTC.

About this clone: An end of the junction does not agree with germline; a read error may underlie this. The CDR3 loop reads CSARPRLLRTRGYAF. The CDR3 region has the DNA TGCAGTGCTAGACCCCGTCTCCTGCGAACAAGGGGCTACGCCTTC. V and J are TRBV20-1 and TRBJ1-2; the D gene is possibly TRBD1 (5 bases). Germline assignment: CDR1 DFQATT and CDR2 SNEGSKA (reference sequence). The CDR3 has 15 amino acids.

This clone was seen only a few times. This sequence joins TRBV11-2 and TRBJ2-7; 11 bases match TRBD2. Germline CDR1 reads SGHAT; CDR2 reads FQNNGV. This CDR3 has 18 amino acids. Unmatched junction bases numbered 12, after V lost 1 base and J lost 4 bases. This CDR3 is CASSLVGLAGGSAYEQYF. The CDR3 region has the DNA TGTGCCAGCAGCTTAGTAGGGCTAGCGGGAGGATCCGCGTACGAGCAGTACTTC. The variable domain in full, completed from reference TRBV11-2 and TRBJ2-7, reads EAGVAQSPRYKIIEKRQSVAFWCNPISGHATLYWYQQILGQGPKLLIQFQNNGVVDDSQLPKDRFSAERLKGVDSTLKIQPAKLEDSAVYLCASSLVGLAGGSAYEQYFGPGTRLTVT.

This chain joins TRBV20-1 and TRBJ2-1, with 11 positions matching TRBD2. Germline V gene lookup returns CDR1 DFQATT and CDR2 SNEGSKA (reference sequence). Trimming at V came to 5 bases and at J to 5 bases, leaving 8 bases not matched to a gene. CDR3 length equals 15 residues. The CDR3 loop reads CSAPRLGLADNEQFF. The CDR3 bases are TGCAGTGCTCCCCGATTGGGACTAGCGGACAATGAGCAGTTCTTC.

The chain uses TRBV20-1 and TRBJ2-7; TRBD1 or TRBD2 may be the D gene (5 bases each). This CDR3 has 16 residues. V was pared by 1 base and J by 2 bases, with 18 bases between. The germline V gene encodes CDR1 DFQATT and CDR2 SNEGSKA (reference sequence). As DNA, the CDR3 is TGCAGTGCTAGAGTCCCCCTATCCGGGACCCCCTACGAGCAGTACTTC. Its translation: CSARVPLSGTPYEQYF.

For this clone: The junction departs from the called germline gene at one end, perhaps through a read error. The V gene is TRBV20-1, the J gene TRBJ1-1; 10 bases line up with TRBD1. Germline-derived CDR1 and CDR2 are DFQATT and SNEGSKA (reference sequence). The length of the CDR3 is 14 residues. In DNA form, the CDR3 reads TGCAGTGCTCGTGACAGGGGGCAAGGCACTGAATCTTTCTTT. Translating gives CSARDRGQGTESFF.

V is TRBV10-2 and J is TRBJ2-3; D is uncertain. This CDR3 has 10 amino acids. The V gene's germline CDR1 is WSHSY and CDR2 SAAADI. The CDR3 nucleotides read TGCACCTCCTTTCACGTTACGCAGTATTTT. It yields the protein CTSFHVTQYF.

This clone has just a few counts. J is TRBJ2-7 and V is TRBV20-1, with no clear D. Between the trimmed V and J ends, which lost 3 bases and 1 base, there was a span of 10 bases. Germline lookup yields CDR1 DFQATT and CDR2 SNEGSKA (reference sequence). This CDR3 contains 13 residues. CDR3 protein: CSASQAWSYEQYF. CDR3 DNA: TGCAGTGCTAGTCAGGCATGGTCCTACGAGCAGTACTTC.

This clone has a handful of counts. The gene calls are TRBV20-1 and TRBJ2-2; possible D gene TRBD2, 5 bases. The V end lost 3 bases, the J end lost 1 base, and 15 bases lay between the germline ends. In germline, CDR1 is DFQATT, CDR2 SNEGSKA (reference sequence). The CDR3 runs 16 residues. This CDR3 reads CSARRSDTKNTGELFF. The CDR3 DNA sequence: TGCAGTGCTAGGCGTAGCGATACAAAGAACACCGGGGAGCTGTTTTTT.

This clone was seen a few times. This chain joins TRBV28 and TRBJ2-1; the D is unclear. The CDR3 is 15 residues long. The V and J ends lost 5 bases and 0 bases respectively, with 11 bases between them. The V gene's germline CDR1 is MDHEN and CDR2 SYDVKM. The CDR3 protein is CASSTGLSSYNEQFF. In nucleotides, the CDR3 is TGTGCCAGCAGTACGGGCTTAAGCTCCTACAATGAGCAGTTCTTC. The full variable domain, rest sourced from reference TRBV28 and TRBJ2-1, is DVKVTQSSRYLVKRTGEKVFLECVQDMDHENMFWYRQDPGLGLRLIYFSYDVKMKEKGDIPEGYSVSREKKERFSLILESASTNQTSMYLCASSTGLSSYNEQFFGPGTRLTVL.